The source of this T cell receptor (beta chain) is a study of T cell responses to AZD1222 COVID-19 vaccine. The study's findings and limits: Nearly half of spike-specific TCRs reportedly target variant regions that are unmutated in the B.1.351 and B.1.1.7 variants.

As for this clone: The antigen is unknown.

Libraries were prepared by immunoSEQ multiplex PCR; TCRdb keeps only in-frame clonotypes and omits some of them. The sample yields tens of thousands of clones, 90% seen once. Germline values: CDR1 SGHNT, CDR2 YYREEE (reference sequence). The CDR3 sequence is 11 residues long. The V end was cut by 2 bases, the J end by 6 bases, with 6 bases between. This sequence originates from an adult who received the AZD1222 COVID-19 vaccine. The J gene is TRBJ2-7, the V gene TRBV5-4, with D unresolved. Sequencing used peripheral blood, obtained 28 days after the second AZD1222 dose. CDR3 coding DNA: TGTGCCAGCAGCTTAAGCGCCGAGCAGTACTTC. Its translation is CASSLSAEQYF.